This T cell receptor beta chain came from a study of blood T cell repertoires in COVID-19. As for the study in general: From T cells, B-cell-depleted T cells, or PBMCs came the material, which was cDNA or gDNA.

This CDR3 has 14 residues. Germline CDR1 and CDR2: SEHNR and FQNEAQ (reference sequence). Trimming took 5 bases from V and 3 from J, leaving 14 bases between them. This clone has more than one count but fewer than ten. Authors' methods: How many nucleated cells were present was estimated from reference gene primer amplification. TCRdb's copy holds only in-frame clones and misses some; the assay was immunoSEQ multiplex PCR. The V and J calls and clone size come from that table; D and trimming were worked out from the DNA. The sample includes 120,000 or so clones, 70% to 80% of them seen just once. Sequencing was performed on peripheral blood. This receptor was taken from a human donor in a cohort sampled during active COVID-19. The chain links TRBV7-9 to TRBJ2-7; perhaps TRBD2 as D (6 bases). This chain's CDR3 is CASSPGGPYYEQYF. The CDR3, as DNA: TGTGCCAGCAGCCCCGGAGGGCCCTACTACGAGCAGTACTTC.